Listed below are T cell receptor beta chains from one sample, sequenced in a study of OX40 agonist ivuxolimab in advanced cancers. Produced via immunoSEQ multiplex PCR; TCRdb's table is partial and in-frame only. The sample lists 100,000 or so clones; over 75% were seen once. The sample in question was CD4+ or CD8+ T cells sorted from blood, obtained in a trial of the OX40 agonist ivuxolimab. The receptors originated from an adult with an advanced solid tumor such as melanoma, head and neck, liver or kidney cancer. Both conserved end residues are part of each CDR3. The D gene is left open where the match is weak. Expanded clones get a size class; other rows say once, few or many, or leave the size out.

D gene	V gene	J gene	clone size	CDR3 protein	CDR3 DNA
TRBD1	TRBV5-5	TRBJ1-2	once	CASSSGTANYGYTF	TGTGCCAGCAGCTCAGGGACAGCTAACTATGGCTACACCTTC
.	TRBV6-5	TRBJ2-3	.	CASSSRAPQGTDTQYF	TGTGCCAGCAGTTCCCGGGCCCCCCAAGGAACAGATACGCAGTATTTT
.	TRBV27	TRBJ1-4	.	CASSPSGHATNEKLFF	TGTGCCAGCAGTCCCTCAGGCCATGCAACTAATGAAAAACTGTTTTTT
.	TRBV30	TRBJ1-3	.	CAWRSTAEGNTIYF	TGTGCCTGGAGGAGCACGGCGGAGGGAAACACCATATATTTT
.	TRBV19	TRBJ1-2	.	CASSISGHNYGYTF	TGTGCCAGTAGTATCTCGGGACATAACTATGGCTACACCTTC
TRBD1	TRBV7-8	TRBJ2-7	.	CASSLDQDRVREQYF	TGTGCCAGCAGCTTAGACCAGGACAGGGTGCGGGAGCAGTACTTC
.	TRBV28	TRBJ1-5	.	CASSLGLGGWQPQHF	TGTGCCAGCAGTTTAGGGTTAGGGGGTTGGCAGCCCCAGCATTTT
.	TRBV11-2	TRBJ2-5	once	CASSLDRYLETQYF	TGTGCCAGCAGCTTAGATCGGTACTTAGAGACCCAGTACTTC
TRBD1	TRBV5-1	TRBJ2-1	.	CASRRQGAYNEQFF	TGCGCCAGCAGACGACAGGGGGCATACAATGAGCAGTTCTTC
.	TRBV28	TRBJ2-1	.	CASRRTEYNEQFF	TGTGCCAGCAGACGGACTGAGTACAATGAGCAGTTCTTC
TRBD2	TRBV7-2	TRBJ2-1	.	CASKAGLANNEQFF	TGTGCCAGCAAAGCGGGACTAGCCAACAATGAGCAGTTCTTC
.	TRBV6-5	TRBJ1-4	.	CASSYSIPPRGEKLFF	TGTGCCAGCAGTTACTCGATCCCCCCCAGAGGTGAAAAACTGTTTTTT
TRBD1	TRBV10-3	TRBJ2-3	.	CAIRPGQGSTDTQYF	TGTGCCATCAGACCGGGACAGGGATCCACAGATACGCAGTATTTT
.	TRBV2	TRBJ1-1	.	CASIEELNTEAFF	TGTGCCAGCATTGAGGAGCTGAACACTGAAGCTTTCTTT
TRBD2	TRBV28	TRBJ2-3	.	CASSLVGTSGRADTQYF	TGTGCCAGCAGTTTGGTCGGGACTAGCGGGAGGGCAGATACGCAGTATTTT
TRBD2	TRBV15	TRBJ2-3	.	CATSRALAGGGTDTQYF	TGTGCCACCAGCAGAGCACTAGCGGGAGGCGGCACAGATACGCAGTATTTT
.	TRBV15	TRBJ1-5	.	CATSLGQFPNQPQHF	TGTGCCACCAGTCTCGGACAGTTTCCCAATCAGCCCCAGCATTTT
TRBD2	TRBV5-1	TRBJ2-5	few	CASSSSGTSGRGETQYF	TGCGCCAGCAGCTCAAGCGGGACTAGCGGGAGAGGAGAGACCCAGTACTTC
TRBD1	TRBV6-6	TRBJ1-1	.	CASSYSEGADTEAFF	TGTGCCAGCAGTTACTCAGAGGGGGCGGACACTGAAGCTTTCTTT
.	TRBV18	TRBJ1-5	.	CASSSSDRNQPQHF	TGTGCCAGCTCATCATCGGACAGAAATCAGCCCCAGCATTTT
.	TRBV16	TRBJ1-4	.	CASSLRQTNEKLFF	TGTGCCAGCAGCTTACGACAGACTAATGAAAAACTGTTTTTT
.	TRBV27	TRBJ1-5	.	CASSLGGAPNQPQHF	TGTGCCAGCAGTTTAGGAGGGGCGCCGAATCAGCCCCAGCATTTT
.	TRBV29-1	TRBJ1-1	.	CSSNKGTNTEAFF	TGCAGCTCGAACAAGGGAACGAACACTGAAGCTTTCTTT
.	TRBV5-1	TRBJ1-3	.	CASSQQGSGNTIYF	TGCGCCAGCAGCCAACAGGGCTCTGGAAACACCATATATTTT
.	TRBV5-4	TRBJ2-3	.	CASSSKKRTSTDTQYF	TGTGCCAGCAGCTCAAAGAAGAGGACTAGCACAGATACGCAGTATTTT
.	TRBV7-9	TRBJ1-2	.	CASSPLRRPYGYTF	TGTGCCAGCAGCCCCTTGAGGAGACCCTATGGCTACACCTTC
TRBD2	TRBV5-1	TRBJ2-7	once	CASSFLAGYEQYF	TGCGCCAGCAGCTTCCTAGCGGGATACGAGCAGTACTTC
TRBD2	TRBV7-3	TRBJ2-1	.	CASSPFVASGTIGDEQFF	TGTGCCAGCAGCCCTTTCGTGGCCTCCGGGACTATTGGCGATGAGCAGTTCTTC
.	TRBV20-1	TRBJ2-3	.	CSARRDTQYF	TGCAGTGCCCGAAGGGATACGCAGTATTTT
TRBD2	TRBV10-3	TRBJ2-3	.	CAITPSGDIDTQYF	TGTGCCATCACTCCTAGCGGGGACATAGATACGCAGTATTTT
TRBD1	TRBV5-1	TRBJ1-2	.	CASSLIGTGDGYTF	TGCGCCAGCAGCTTAATCGGGACAGGGGATGGCTACACCTTC
.	TRBV6-5	TRBJ1-5	.	CASSYGGASQPQHF	TGTGCCAGCAGTTACGGGGGCGCGAGTCAGCCCCAGCATTTT
.	TRBV7-9	TRBJ2-3	.	CASSFRGSGHTDTQYF	TGTGCCAGCAGCTTTCGTGGTAGCGGCCACACAGATACGCAGTATTTT
.	TRBV2	TRBJ2-1	.	CASSSDRSYNEQFF	TGTGCCAGCAGTTCGGATCGATCCTACAATGAGCAGTTCTTC
.	TRBV28	TRBJ1-6	.	CASSSPGEPGNSPLHF	TGTGCCAGCAGTTCCCCCGGGGAGCCCGGTAATTCACCCCTCCACTTT
.	TRBV11-3	TRBJ2-7	.	CASSFNDYEQYF	TGTGCCAGCAGCTTTAACGACTACGAGCAGTACTTC
.	TRBV5-1	TRBJ2-3	.	CASRAGGGTDTQYF	TGCGCCAGCAGAGCCGGGGGAGGCACAGATACGCAGTATTTT
TRBD1	TRBV6-1	TRBJ2-3	once	CASSTGTGGTDTQYF	TGTGCCAGCAGTACCGGGACAGGGGGCACAGATACGCAGTATTTT
.	TRBV12-5	TRBJ1-1	once	CASALTLVNTEAFF	TGTGCTAGTGCCTTAACGTTGGTGAACACTGAAGCTTTCTTT
.	TRBV5-1	TRBJ2-3	few	CASSPGGTSSTDTQYF	TGCGCCAGCAGCCCTGGAGGGACTTCTAGCACAGATACGCAGTATTTT
.	TRBV2	TRBJ1-5	.	CASSDRVLRDLPQPQHF	TGTGCCAGCAGTGACCGTGTCCTGAGGGACCTACCCCAGCCCCAGCATTTT
.	TRBV30	TRBJ2-2	few	CACGQPPNTGELFF	TGTGCCTGCGGCCAGCCCCCGAACACCGGGGAGCTGTTTTTT
TRBD1	TRBV30	TRBJ2-4	.	CAWSLLDRGRGRHF	TGTGCCTGGAGTTTATTGGACAGGGGGCGCGGTCGACACTTC
.	TRBV7-9	TRBJ2-3	.	CASSFQRDTQYF	TGTGCCAGCAGCTTTCAGCGAGATACGCAGTATTTT
.	TRBV27	TRBJ1-3	.	CASSLSITGNTIYF	TGTGCCAGCAGTTTATCGATTACAGGAAACACCATATATTTT
.	TRBV11-3	TRBJ2-1	.	CASSSSGDEQFF	TGTGCCAGCAGCTCGTCGGGTGATGAGCAGTTCTTC